This TCR beta chain stems from a study of patients and donors after allogeneic stem cell transplantation. TCRdb used MiXCR to reprocess the RT-PCR reads, holding one entry per CDR3 protein. The sample has roughly 140,000 distinct CDR3 sequences; 30% to 45% are singletons. This clonotype has more than one count but fewer than ten. Germline assignment: CDR1 SGHTA and CDR2 FQGTGA. With 5 bases removed from V and 7 bases from J, the gap between germline ends came to 15 bases. The CDR3 spans 15 residues. The sequence came from a human donor who was either an allogeneic HSCT recipient or a stem cell or donor lymphocyte infusion donor (not recorded which). It is not recorded whose cells these are; they may come from a transplant donor. Sequencing used blood, either unsorted or a sorted T cell fraction (not recorded which). The chain joins TRBV7-3 to TRBJ1-6, with TRBD1 as a possible D gene (5 bases). CDR3 loop: CASSPPGAGNSPLHF. CDR3 bases: TGTGCCAGCAGCCCGCCTGGGGCTGGCAATTCACCCCTCCACTTT.